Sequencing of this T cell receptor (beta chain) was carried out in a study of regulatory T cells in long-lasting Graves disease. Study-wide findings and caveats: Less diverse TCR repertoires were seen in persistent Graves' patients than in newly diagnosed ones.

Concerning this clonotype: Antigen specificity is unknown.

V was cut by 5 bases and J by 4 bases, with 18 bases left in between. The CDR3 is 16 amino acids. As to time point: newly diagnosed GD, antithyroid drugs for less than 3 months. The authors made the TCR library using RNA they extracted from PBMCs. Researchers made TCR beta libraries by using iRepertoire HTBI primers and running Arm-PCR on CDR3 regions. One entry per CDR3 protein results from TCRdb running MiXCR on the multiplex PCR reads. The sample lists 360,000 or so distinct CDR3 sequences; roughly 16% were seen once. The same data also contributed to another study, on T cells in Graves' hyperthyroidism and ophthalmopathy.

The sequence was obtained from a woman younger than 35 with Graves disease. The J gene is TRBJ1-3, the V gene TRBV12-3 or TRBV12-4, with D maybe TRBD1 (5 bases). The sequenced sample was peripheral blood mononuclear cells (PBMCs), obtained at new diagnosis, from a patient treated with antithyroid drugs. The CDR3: CASSPIQAGRGNTIYF. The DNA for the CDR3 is TGTGCCAGCAGTCCAATACAGGCCGGGAGAGGAAACACCATATATTTT.